This note documents a single TCR beta chain sequence. This sample is drawn from a study of blood T cell repertoires in COVID-19. Overall study context: T cells, B-cell-depleted T cells, or PBMCs supplied cDNA or gDNA.

Per the original data handling: Amplifying reference gene primers gave estimates of nucleated cell counts. Assay used: immunoSEQ multiplex PCR; TCRdb lists only in-frame clones, some missing. V and J calls and clone size are copied from that table; D and trimming were computed from the DNA. The sample yields fewer than 400,000 clones, nearly 90% seen once. Per germline, CDR1 MNHEY and CDR2 SMNVEV (reference sequence). The CDR3 has 12 amino acids. The V and J ends lost 3 bases and 8 bases respectively, with 9 bases between them. Patients of the Seattle cohort, enrolled during active infection, were followed longitudinally.

The sample was peripheral blood. This chain uses TRBV27 with TRBJ2-3, with D tentatively TRBD1 (5 bases). The TCR was taken from a woman aged 25 to 39 with COVID-19, enrolled during active disease. The CDR3 here is CASSLGRGTQYF. The CDR3 DNA reads as TGTGCCAGCAGTTTGGGGCGCGGTACGCAGTATTTT.